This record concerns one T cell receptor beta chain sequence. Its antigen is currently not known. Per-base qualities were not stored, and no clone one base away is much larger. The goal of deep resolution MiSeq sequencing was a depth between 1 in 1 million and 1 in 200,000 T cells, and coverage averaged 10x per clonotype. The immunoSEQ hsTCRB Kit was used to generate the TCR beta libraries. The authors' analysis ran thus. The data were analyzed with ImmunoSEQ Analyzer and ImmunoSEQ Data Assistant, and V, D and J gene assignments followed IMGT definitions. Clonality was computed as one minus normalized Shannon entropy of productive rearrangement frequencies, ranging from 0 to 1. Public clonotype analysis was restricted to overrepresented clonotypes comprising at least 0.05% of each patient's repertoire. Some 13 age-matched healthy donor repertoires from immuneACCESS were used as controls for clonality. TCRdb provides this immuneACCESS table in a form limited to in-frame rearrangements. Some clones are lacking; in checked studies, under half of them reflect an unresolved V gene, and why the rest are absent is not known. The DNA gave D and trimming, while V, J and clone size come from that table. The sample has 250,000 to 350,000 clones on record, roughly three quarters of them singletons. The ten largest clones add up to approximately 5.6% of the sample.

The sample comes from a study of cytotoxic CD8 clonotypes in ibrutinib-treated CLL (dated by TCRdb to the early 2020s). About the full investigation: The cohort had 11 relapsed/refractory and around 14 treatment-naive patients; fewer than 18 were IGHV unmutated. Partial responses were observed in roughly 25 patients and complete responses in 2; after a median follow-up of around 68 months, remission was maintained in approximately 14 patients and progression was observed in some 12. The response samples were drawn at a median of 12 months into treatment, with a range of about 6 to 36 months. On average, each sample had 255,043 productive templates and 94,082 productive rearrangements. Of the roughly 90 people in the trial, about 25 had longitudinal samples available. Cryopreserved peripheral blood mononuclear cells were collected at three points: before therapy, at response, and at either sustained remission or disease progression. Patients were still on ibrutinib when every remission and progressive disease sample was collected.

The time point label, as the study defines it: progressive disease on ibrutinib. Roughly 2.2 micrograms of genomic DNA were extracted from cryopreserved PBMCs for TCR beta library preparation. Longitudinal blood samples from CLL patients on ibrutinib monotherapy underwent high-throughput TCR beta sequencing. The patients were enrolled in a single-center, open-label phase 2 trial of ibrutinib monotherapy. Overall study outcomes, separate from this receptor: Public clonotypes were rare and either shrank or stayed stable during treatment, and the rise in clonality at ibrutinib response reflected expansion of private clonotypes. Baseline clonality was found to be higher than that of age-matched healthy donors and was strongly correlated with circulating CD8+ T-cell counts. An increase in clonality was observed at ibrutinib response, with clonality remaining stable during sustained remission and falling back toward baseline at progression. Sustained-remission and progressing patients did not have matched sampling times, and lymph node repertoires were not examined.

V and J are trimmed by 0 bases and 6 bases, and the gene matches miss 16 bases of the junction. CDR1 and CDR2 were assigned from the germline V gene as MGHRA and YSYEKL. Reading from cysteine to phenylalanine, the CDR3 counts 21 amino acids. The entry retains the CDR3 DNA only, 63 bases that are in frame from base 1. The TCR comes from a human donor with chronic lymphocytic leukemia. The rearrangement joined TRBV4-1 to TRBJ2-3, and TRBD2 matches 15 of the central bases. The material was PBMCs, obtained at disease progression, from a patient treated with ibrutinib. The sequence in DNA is TGCGCCAGCAGCCAAGATAAAGGACTAGCGGGGGGGGTGAACCGCGACGATACGCAGTATTTT. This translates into CASSQDKGLAGGVNRDDTQYF.